One sample yielded the 5 T cell receptor beta chains listed below, sequenced in a study of post-analysis software for immune sequencing data (dated by TCRdb to between 2014 and 2017). Antigens for these TCRs are unknown. The library came from PCR. The sequencer was an Illumina HiSeq 2500. To reduce PCR and sequencing biases, unique molecular identifiers were incorporated into the TCR beta cDNA libraries. The public reads were reanalyzed by TCRdb: fastp trimming at Q25, MiXCR alignment, in-frame beta chains only. All rows with the same CDR3 protein become a single entry with the most common DNA and genes. A total of some 690,000 distinct CDR3 sequences appear in this sample, 25% to 30% of them only once. In total, the top ten clones hold more than 0.45% of the sample. Broad study findings and their caveats: Patients showed significantly higher frequencies than controls for several TRBV segments, among them TRBV5-6, TRBV5-1 and TRBV20-1.

Sequences were obtained from blood. These receptors were obtained from a girl between 5 and 17 years old with multiple sclerosis.

The chain carries TRBV20-1 and TRBJ2-5; 10 bases fit TRBD1. Germline loops: CDR1 DFQATT, CDR2 SNEGSKA (reference sequence). V was clipped by 5 bases and J by 1 base; unmatched bases: 13. This CDR3 has 17 amino acids. CDR3 nucleotide sequence: TGCAGTGCTGGGGACGACACCGGGACAGGGGTCCAAGAGACCCAGTACTTC. Its protein product is CSAGDDTGTGVQETQYF.

The rearrangement joins TRBV20-1 to TRBJ2-7; 7 positions match TRBD2. The CDR3 is 15 amino acids. Trimming cost V 1 base and J 0 bases; bases outside gene matches: 6. Germline CDR1 reads DFQATT; CDR2 reads SNEGSKA (reference sequence). CDR3 in amino acids: CSARGGRGFSYEQYF. The DNA of the CDR3 is TGCAGTGCTAGAGGAGGGCGGGGGTTCTCCTACGAGCAGTACTTC.

This clonotype has just a few counts. One junction end does not reproduce the germline sequence, and a read error may be involved. The V and J genes are TRBV4-3 and TRBJ1-1; D uncertain. Germline CDR1 LGHNA, CDR2 YSLEER. The CDR3 is 14 amino acids. CDR3 protein: CASSQEGRPTEVFF. The DNA of the CDR3 is TGCGCCAGCAGCCAAGAGGGCAGGCCCACTGAAGTTTTCTTT.

The V and J genes are TRBV5-1 and TRBJ2-1; 10 nucleotides line up with TRBD2. The J segment lost 7 bases and the V segment lost 4 bases, leaving 11 bases of the junction unmatched. Germline CDR1 SGHRS, CDR2 YFSETQ. This CDR3 is built from 16 residues. CDR3 sequence: CASSELAGGLRNEQFF. In DNA, the CDR3 is TGCGCCAGCAGCGAATTAGCGGGGGGCCTCCGGAATGAGCAGTTCTTC.

A word on this clonotype: One end of the junction fails to match germline, which may point to a read error. This sequence joins TRBV20-1 and TRBJ2-7; 7 positions match TRBD2. The germline gives CDR1 DFQATT, CDR2 SNEGSKA (reference sequence). The CDR3 consists of 15 residues. The CDR3, as DNA: TGCAGTGCCAGAGGAGCCGCGGGGGACTCCTACGAGCAGTACTTC. Residues: CSARGAAGDSYEQYF.